The clone carrying this T cell receptor (beta chain) was seen just once. The sample comes from a study of blood T cell repertoires in COVID-19. Produced via immunoSEQ multiplex PCR; TCRdb's table is partial and in-frame only. The table includes 350,000 to 450,000 clones, roughly 90% detected once. Trimming at V came to 1 base and at J to 2 bases, leaving 1 base not matched to a gene. The CDR3 consists of 15 residues. The germline V gene has CDR1 KGHSH and CDR2 LQKENI. This sequence joins TRBV18 and TRBJ2-5; TRBD2 matches at 10 bases. The sample consisted of peripheral blood. This clonotype originated in a woman aged 55-70 years with COVID-19, enrolled during active disease. CDR3 bases: TGTGCCAGCTCACCACGGACTAGCGGTCAAGAGACCCAGTACTTC. It specifies CASSPRTSGQETQYF. The variable domain in full, completed from reference TRBV18 and TRBJ2-5, reads NAGVMQNPRHLVRRRGQEARLRCSPMKGHSHVYWYRQLPEEGLKFMVYLQKENIIDESGMPKERFSAEFPKEGPSILRIQQVVRGDSAAYFCASSPRTSGQETQYFGPGTRLLVL.